Below, 24 T cell receptor beta chains from the same sample are listed, as sequenced in a study of Ad26.COV2.S vaccination and SARS-CoV-2 variants. The treatment was: 15 to 20 received Ad26.COV2.S at low or high dose, single or two shots; a few received placebo; per-sample allocation not given. Samples were taken on day 63 after the first vaccine or placebo injection. TCRdb's table, derived via immunoSEQ multiplex PCR, lists solely in-frame clones and lacks some. Of some 350,000 clones listed, roughly 90% are singletons. Sample: peripheral blood, taken in a trial of Ad26.COV2.S vaccine versus placebo. Receptor source: a person aged 18-60 years who received the Ad26.COV2.S COVID-19 vaccine or a placebo.

This clone was counted only a few times. The J gene is TRBJ1-1, the V gene TRBV24-1, with TRBD1 identical over 8 bases. This CDR3 contains 16 residues. Germline-derived CDR1 and CDR2 are KGHDR and SFDVKD. V trimming: 3 bases; J trimming: 1 base; junction bases outside the gene matches: 6. CDR3 sequence reads: CATSDPPGQGNTEAFF. The CDR3 bases are TGTGCCACCAGTGATCCACCCGGACAGGGGAACACTGAAGCTTTCTTT.

J is TRBJ1-2 and V is TRBV5-1; D not certain. Germline CDR1 SGHRS, CDR2 YFSETQ. The V and J ends lost 5 bases and 1 base respectively, with 15 bases between them. This CDR3 is built from 15 residues. The chain's CDR3 is CASSPDNPFNYGYTF. CDR3 sequence (DNA): TGCGCCAGCAGTCCTGACAACCCCTTTAACTATGGCTACACCTTC. Together with reference TRBV5-1 and TRBJ1-2, the CDR3 gives the full variable domain: KAGVTQTPRYLIKTRGQQVTLSCSPISGHRSVSWYQQTPGQGLQFLFEYFSETQRNKGNFPGRFSGRQFSNSRSEMNVSTLELGDSALYLCASSPDNPFNYGYTFGSGTRLTVV.

The V and J genes are TRBV28 and TRBJ1-1; no clear D gene. Germline CDR1 is MDHEN and CDR2 is SYDVKM. This CDR3 has 15 residues. V lost 7 bases and J 1 base, leaving 16 bases between the germline ends. The CDR3 is CASTVARRRNTEAFF. In nucleotides, the CDR3 is TGTGCCAGCACTGTAGCCCGGCGGAGGAACACTGAAGCTTTCTTT. The variable domain in full, with the rest retrieved from reference TRBV28 and TRBJ1-1, is DVKVTQSSRYLVKRTGEKVFLECVQDMDHENMFWYRQDPGLGLRLIYFSYDVKMKEKGDIPEGYSVSREKKERFSLILESASTNQTSMYLCASTVARRRNTEAFFGQGTRLTVV.

This clone was counted a single time. Other nucleotide sequences in the sample specify the same CDR3. This chain's CDR3 is CASSLSGLAGSDTQYF. The CDR3 nucleotides read TGTGCCAGCAGTTTATCGGGACTAGCGGGGTCTGATACGCAGTATTTT. This chain uses TRBV27 with TRBJ2-3; 13 positions agree with TRBD2. This CDR3 is 16 amino acids long. J was trimmed by 6 bases and V by 0 bases; bases with no gene match: 3. Germline values: CDR1 MNHEY, CDR2 SMNVEV (reference sequence).

This CDR3 is CASSYITGLDEQYF. The CDR3 DNA is TGTGCCAGCAGTTACATTACAGGTCTGGACGAGCAGTACTTC. The gene calls are TRBV6-2 or TRBV6-3 and TRBJ2-7; tentatively, D is TRBD1 (5 bases). Germline assignment: CDR1 MNHEY and CDR2 SVGEGT. CDR3 length equals 14 residues. V was clipped by 2 bases and J by 5 bases, with 13 bases between them.

A word on this clone: The junction departs from the called germline gene at one end, perhaps through a read error. This sequence joins TRBV7-6 and TRBJ2-1; possible D gene TRBD1, 6 bases. The CDR3 extends over 15 amino acids. Germline V gene data show CDR1 as SGHVS and CDR2 as FNYEAQ. CDR3 nucleotides: TGTGCCAGCAGCTTAACAGGGTTAGTTGACAAGGAGCAGTTCTTC. Amino acids: CASSLTGLVDKEQFF.

The V call is TRBV5-1, the J call TRBJ2-2; D might be TRBD1 or TRBD2, each matching 6 bases. This CDR3 spans 20 amino acids. Germline CDR1 reads SGHRS; CDR2 reads YFSETQ. V was trimmed by 4 bases and J by 1 base, leaving 26 bases between them. The CDR3 nucleotides are TGCGCCAGCAGCACCCCGGGGCCCCTGCGGGGACATTTGAACACCGGGGAGCTGTTTTTT. Its translation: CASSTPGPLRGHLNTGELFF.

V and J are TRBV28 and TRBJ2-1; possible D gene TRBD2, 5 bases. Germline CDR1 reads MDHEN; CDR2 reads SYDVKM. Trimming took off 4 bases at V and 0 bases at J, with 19 bases between the two ends. This CDR3 has 18 amino acids. The CDR3: CASSSSPRTFSSYNEQFF. In nucleotides, the CDR3 is TGTGCCAGCAGTTCCTCCCCAAGGACTTTCAGCTCCTACAATGAGCAGTTCTTC.

This chain connects TRBV10-3 to TRBJ1-2; TRBD1 might be the D (5 bases). From germline, CDR1 is ENHRY and CDR2 SYGVKD. The CDR3 length is 14 residues. The V and J ends lost 0 bases and 4 bases respectively, with 9 bases between them. CDR3 DNA: TGTGCCATCAGTGAGTCGGGGGGACTCTATGGCTACACCTTC. This sequence encodes CAISESGGLYGYTF.

V gene TRBV13 combines with J gene TRBJ2-4; 14 nucleotides line up with TRBD2. Per the germline V gene, CDR1 is PRHDT and CDR2 is FYEKMQ (reference sequence). This CDR3 is built from 18 residues. J gave up 0 bases and V 5 bases, and 6 bases lay outside the gene matches. In DNA form, the CDR3 reads TGTGCCAGCAGCGACCGGACTAGCGGGGGGCTAGCCAAAAACATTCAGTACTTC. Its protein is CASSDRTSGGLAKNIQYF. The whole variable domain, filled in from reference TRBV13 and TRBJ2-4, reads AAGVIQSPRHLIKEKRETATLKCYPIPRHDTVYWYQQGPGQDPQFLISFYEKMQSDKGSIPDRFSAQQFSDYHSELNMSSLELGDSALYFCASSDRTSGGLAKNIQYFGAGTRLSVL.

This chain links TRBV25-1 with TRBJ1-2, with D unresolved. The germline V and J ends were trimmed by 4 bases and 6 bases, with 15 bases remaining between them. The CDR3 sequence is 14 residues long. CDR1 is MGHDK, CDR2 SYGVNS, per germline. CDR3 in amino acids: CASSANTLGHGYTF. The DNA of the CDR3 is TGTGCCAGCAGTGCGAACACCCTAGGGCATGGCTACACCTTC.

This rearrangement joins TRBV11-2 to TRBJ1-2, with 7 bases aligning to TRBD1. CDR1 and CDR2 (germline): SGHAT, FQNNGV. The CDR3 runs 16 residues. Unmatched junction bases numbered 8, after V lost 4 bases and J lost 0 bases. The CDR3 is CASSSPDRQPNYGYTF. In DNA form, the CDR3 reads TGTGCCAGCAGCTCCCCGGACAGGCAACCTAACTATGGCTACACCTTC.

The rearrangement links TRBV7-2 to TRBJ1-3; D is unclear. Germline V lookup: CDR1 SGHTA, CDR2 FQGNSA. This CDR3 contains 13 residues. The germline V and J ends were trimmed by 3 bases and 2 bases, with 5 bases remaining between them. CDR3 bases: TGTGCCAGCAGCTTTAACACTGGAAACACCATATATTTT. Translation: CASSFNTGNTIYF.

This clone was detected once. The rearrangement joins TRBV5-6 to TRBJ2-7, with D perhaps being TRBD1 or TRBD2 (6 bases each). Germline V gene sequence: CDR1 SGHDT, CDR2 YYEEEE. The CDR3 is 14 residues long. Trimming left V 0 bases short and J 2 bases short, with 9 bases between. This CDR3 is CASSLDRGPYEQYV. DNA for the CDR3: TGTGCCAGCAGCTTGGATCGGGGGCCCTACGAGCAGTACGTC.

V and J are TRBV5-4 and TRBJ1-2, with D perhaps TRBD1 (5 bases). This CDR3 has 15 amino acids. V lost 4 bases, J lost 5 bases, and 18 bases lay in between. Germline V gene sequence: CDR1 SGHNT, CDR2 YYREEE (reference sequence). The CDR3 here is CASSPRVEGWYGYTF. In DNA form, the CDR3 reads TGTGCCAGCAGCCCCAGGGTGGAGGGATGGTATGGCTACACCTTC.

The J gene is TRBJ1-2, the V gene TRBV5-6; no clear D gene. The CDR3 totals 15 residues. Germline CDR1 reads SGHDT; CDR2 reads YYEEEE. V lost 2 bases, J lost 5 bases, and 16 bases lay in between. The CDR3 DNA follows: TGTGCCAGCAGCTTATTGCCGGGTCTGGGATATGGCTACACCTTC. It codes for CASSLLPGLGYGYTF.

V usage is TRBV28 and J usage is TRBJ2-3, with unresolved D. The germline V gene encodes CDR1 MDHEN and CDR2 SYDVKM. This CDR3 comprises 10 residues. Trimming stripped 9 bases from V and 6 bases from J, with 7 bases between. As DNA, the CDR3 is TGTGCCAGTCGGGTGGATACGCAGTATTTT. Translated: CASRVDTQYF.

The V gene is TRBV29-1, the J gene TRBJ2-7, with TRBD1 identical over 12 bases. This CDR3 is 15 amino acids long. Germline V gene data show CDR1 as SQVTM and CDR2 as ANQGSEA. With 3 bases clipped from V and 5 bases from J, the junction kept 8 bases outside the gene matches. The CDR3 region has the DNA TGCAGCGTTGAGGCCGGGACAGGGGGCCCTGACGAGCAGTACTTC. It codes for CSVEAGTGGPDEQYF.

The chain recombines TRBV4-3 with TRBJ1-6, with TRBD1 as a possible D gene (5 bases). There are 16 residues in the CDR3. V was pared by 6 bases and J by 7 bases, with 19 bases between. CDR1 is LGHNA and CDR2 is YSLEER in the germline V gene. The CDR3 reads CASRTAWQDKNSPLHF. The CDR3 region has the DNA TGCGCCAGCAGGACCGCATGGCAGGACAAGAATTCACCCCTCCACTTT.

V usage is TRBV10-1 and J usage is TRBJ2-1, with TRBD1 as a possible D gene (6 bases). This CDR3 comprises 17 residues. V shed 0 bases and J shed 0 bases, with 12 bases lying between them. Germline V gives CDR1 WNHNN, CDR2 SYGVQD (reference sequence). CDR3 sequence: CASSESGAVGSYNEQFF. The DNA for the CDR3 is TGCGCCAGCAGTGAGTCGGGGGCAGTAGGCTCCTACAATGAGCAGTTCTTC.

V gene TRBV18 combines with J gene TRBJ1-1, with D perhaps TRBD1 (6 bases). Trimming took off 3 bases at V and 4 bases at J, with 15 bases between the two ends. CDR3 length equals 15 residues. CDR1 and CDR2 (germline): KGHSH, LQKENI. The CDR3: CASSPGLGGATEAFF. Here the CDR3 DNA reads TGTGCCAGCTCACCCGGATTAGGGGGGGCCACTGAAGCTTTCTTT.

The chain has TRBV6-2 or TRBV6-3 and TRBJ1-5; D is undetermined. Trimming took off 3 bases at V and 0 bases at J, with 12 bases between the two ends. The CDR3 has 16 amino acids. Germline loops: CDR1 MNHEY, CDR2 SVGEGT. CDR3 region: CASSYDGSSSNQPQHF. CDR3 in DNA: TGTGCCAGCAGTTATGACGGGAGCTCTAGCAATCAGCCCCAGCATTTT.

The rearrangement links TRBV4-2 to TRBJ1-1; no firm D call. The CDR3 is made up of 13 amino acids. Trimming removed 0 bases from V and 5 bases from J, with 7 bases in between. Germline CDR1 and CDR2: LGHNA and YNFKEQ. The CDR3 DNA is TGTGCCAGCAGCCAAGATCCCCTGACTGAAGCTTTCTTT. Protein product: CASSQDPLTEAFF.

This rearrangement joins TRBV4-3 to TRBJ2-5; 8 bases map to TRBD2. The CDR3 length is 17 residues. CDR1 is LGHNA and CDR2 is YSLEER in the germline V gene. V dropped 4 bases and J dropped 5; count of bases not matched to a gene: 15. CDR3 bases: TGCGCCAGCAGCCCTCACGTGGGCGGGAGGCAGGGGGAGACCCAGTACTTC. This gives the protein CASSPHVGGRQGETQYF.